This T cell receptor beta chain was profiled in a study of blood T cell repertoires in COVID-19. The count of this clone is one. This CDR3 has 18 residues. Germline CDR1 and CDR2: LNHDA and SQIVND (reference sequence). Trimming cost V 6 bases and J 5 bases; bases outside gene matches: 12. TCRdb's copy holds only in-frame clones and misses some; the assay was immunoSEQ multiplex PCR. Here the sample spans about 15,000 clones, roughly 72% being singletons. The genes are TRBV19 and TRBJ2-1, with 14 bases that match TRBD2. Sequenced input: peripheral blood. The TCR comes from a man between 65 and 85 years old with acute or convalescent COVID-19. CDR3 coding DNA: TGTGCCAGTAGCCGAGGGACTAGCGGGAGAATGGCCGACAATGAGCAGTTCTTC. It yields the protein CASSRGTSGRMADNEQFF.